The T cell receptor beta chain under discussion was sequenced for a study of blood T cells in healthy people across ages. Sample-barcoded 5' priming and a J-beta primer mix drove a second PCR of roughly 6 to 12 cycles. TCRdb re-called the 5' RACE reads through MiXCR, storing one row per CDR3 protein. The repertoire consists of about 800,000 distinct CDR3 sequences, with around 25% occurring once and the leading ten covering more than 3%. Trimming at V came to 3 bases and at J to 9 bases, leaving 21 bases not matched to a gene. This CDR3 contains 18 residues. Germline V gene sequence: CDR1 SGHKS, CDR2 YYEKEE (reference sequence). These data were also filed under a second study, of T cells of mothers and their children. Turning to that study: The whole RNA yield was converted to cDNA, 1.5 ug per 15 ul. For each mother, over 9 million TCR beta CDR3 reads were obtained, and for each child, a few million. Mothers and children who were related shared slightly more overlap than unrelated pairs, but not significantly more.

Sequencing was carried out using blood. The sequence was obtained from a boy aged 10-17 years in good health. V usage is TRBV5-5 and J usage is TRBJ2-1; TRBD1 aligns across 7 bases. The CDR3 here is CASSYGGNRDSAFGEQFF. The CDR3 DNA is TGTGCCAGCAGCTACGGAGGAAATCGGGACAGTGCTTTTGGTGAGCAGTTCTTC.